This entry lists 32 T cell receptor beta chains sequenced from one sample in a study of CD8 T cells in ankylosing spondylitis. TCRdb redid the calling of the 5' RACE reads with MiXCR, one entry per CDR3 protein. The sample lists hundreds of thousands of distinct CDR3 sequences, approximately 10% occurring once. Broader study findings: Ankylosing spondylitis blood appeared to be characterized by a TCR beta motif of under 10 highly homologous variants.

These receptors have no known antigen. Material: blood, either unsorted or a sorted T cell fraction (not recorded which). The receptor set was obtained from a male donor with ankylosing spondylitis.

This rearrangement joins TRBV6-2 or TRBV6-3 to TRBJ2-2, with TRBD1 matching 7 bases. This CDR3 has 15 residues. Germline assignment: CDR1 MNHEY and CDR2 SVGEGT. V was pared by 6 bases and J by 2 bases, with 6 bases of the junction left unmatched. CDR3 sequence (DNA): TGTGCCAGCAGGGCCGACAGGGTTAACACCGGGGAGCTGTTTTTT. Translating it yields CASRADRVNTGELFF.

The chain couples TRBV10-3 to TRBJ1-1; D remains ambiguous. V gave up 4 bases and J gave up 1 base, with 13 bases separating them. This CDR3 comprises 15 residues. From germline, CDR1 is ENHRY and CDR2 SYGVKD. The CDR3 region is CAISGGPTKNTEAFF. DNA for the CDR3: TGTGCCATCAGTGGAGGACCGACCAAGAACACTGAAGCTTTCTTT.

This chain connects TRBV20-1 to TRBJ2-3; no firm D call. Germline V gives CDR1 DFQATT, CDR2 SNEGSKA (reference sequence). Trimming removed 6 bases at V and 6 bases at J, with 13 bases between. The CDR3 has 12 residues. The CDR3 spells CSARAGEDTQYF. CDR3 bases: TGCAGTGCCCGAGCTGGCGAGGATACGCAGTATTTT.

This chain connects TRBV11-2 to TRBJ1-5; 7 bases agree with TRBD1. The trim removed 2 bases at V and 0 bases at J, leaving 10 bases unmatched. Germline loops: CDR1 SGHAT, CDR2 FQNNGV. The CDR3 is 18 residues long. The DNA for the CDR3 is TGTGCCAGCAGCTTAAAGCGCGGGACAGCTTATAGCAATCAGCCCCAGCATTTT. Protein: CASSLKRGTAYSNQPQHF.

The V gene is TRBV9, the J gene TRBJ2-3; no clear D gene. In germline, CDR1 is SGDLS, CDR2 YYNGEE. This CDR3 comprises 13 residues. V shed 4 bases and J shed 6 bases, with 12 bases lying between them. The chain's CDR3 is CASSPYVVDTQYF. As DNA, the CDR3 is TGTGCCAGCAGCCCCTACGTGGTGGATACGCAGTATTTT.

The V and J genes are TRBV6-2 or TRBV6-3 and TRBJ2-7; D is ambiguous. CDR1 and CDR2 from the germline V gene are MNHEY and SVGEGT. The CDR3 covers 14 residues. Trimming took 7 bases from V and 4 from J, leaving 17 bases between them. CDR3 sequence (DNA): TGTGCCAGCACTCAGCCGCCTACGAATTACGAGCAGTACTTC. Translation: CASTQPPTNYEQYF.

J is TRBJ2-3 and V is TRBV7-2, with 12 positions matching TRBD2. This CDR3 comprises 16 residues. V lost 5 bases and J lost 5; bases outside the gene matches: 8. The germline V gene has CDR1 SGHTA and CDR2 FQGNSA. The CDR3 loop is CASSIGLAGLGDTQYF. The CDR3 coding sequence is TGTGCCAGCAGCATCGGACTAGCGGGGTTGGGAGATACGCAGTATTTT.

This clonotype appeared many times. The rearrangement links TRBV20-1 to TRBJ2-2, with 7 bases matching TRBD2. J was trimmed by 8 bases and V by 6 bases; bases with no gene match: 6. Germline lookup yields CDR1 DFQATT and CDR2 SNEGSKA (reference sequence). The CDR3 totals 12 residues. The DNA of the CDR3 is TGCAGTGCCGCTAGGGAGGGAGGGGAGCTGTTTTTT. Amino acid sequence: CSAAREGGELFF.

This clonotype was observed a handful of times. The V call is TRBV20-1, the J call TRBJ1-2; D is uncertain. The V end was cut by 1 base, the J end by 8 bases, with 8 bases between. This CDR3 region has 11 residues. Looked up from germline, CDR1 is DFQATT and CDR2 is SNEGSKA (reference sequence). The CDR3 sequence is CSARAGLGYTF. Here the CDR3 DNA reads TGCAGTGCTAGAGCGGGGTTGGGCTACACCTTC.

This sequence joins TRBV5-1 and TRBJ1-2; D not certain. This CDR3 region has 13 residues. The V end lost 0 bases, the J end lost 8 bases, and 11 bases lay between the germline ends. Germline CDR1 SGHRS, CDR2 YFSETQ. CDR3 sequence (DNA): TGCGCCAGCAGCTTGGTGAGGGCGGAAGGCTACACCTTC. The encoded protein is CASSLVRAEGYTF.

The gene calls are TRBV20-1 and TRBJ2-3; 9 bases are a match to TRBD2. V lost 6 bases to trimming and J lost 2 bases; unmatched junction nucleotides: 9. The CDR3 has 15 residues. The germline V gene encodes CDR1 DFQATT and CDR2 SNEGSKA (reference sequence). The CDR3: CSAQRSGGSTDTQYF. In DNA, the CDR3 is TGCAGTGCCCAGCGTAGCGGGGGATCCACAGATACGCAGTATTTT.

This clonotype appeared a single time. The chain links TRBV24-1 to TRBJ2-1; D possibly corresponds to TRBD2 (5 bases). The CDR3 sequence is 14 residues long. The germline V gene encodes CDR1 KGHDR and CDR2 SFDVKD. V lost 0 bases and J 4 bases, leaving 6 bases between the germline ends. CDR3 in DNA: TGTGCCACCAGTGATTTGGCGGGTTACAATGAGCAGTTCTTC. Translating gives CATSDLAGYNEQFF.

The sample holds many counts of this clonotype. The CDR3 reads CASRKSGDSYEQYF. The CDR3 bases are TGTGCCAGCAGAAAGTCAGGGGATTCCTACGAGCAGTACTTC. The genes are TRBV6-2 or TRBV6-3 and TRBJ2-7, with a possible D match to TRBD1 (6 bases). Trimming shortened V by 6 bases and J by 1 base, and 13 bases separated the two germline ends. CDR1 and CDR2 (germline): MNHEY, SVGEGT. The CDR3 sequence is 14 residues long.

This clonotype occurred a few times. J is TRBJ2-3 and V is TRBV7-6, with 10 bases matching TRBD1. The CDR3 extends over 15 amino acids. CDR1 is SGHVS and CDR2 is FNYEAQ in the germline V gene. V shed 1 base and J 5 bases; nucleotides not matched to a gene: 3. The CDR3 region has the DNA TGTGCCAGCAGCTTAGGACAGGGGGCACAAGATACGCAGTATTTT. Its translation: CASSLGQGAQDTQYF.

Only a few counts were recorded for this clonotype. The V call is TRBV30, the J call TRBJ2-7; TRBD1 agrees at 7 bases. J gave up 7 bases and V 4 bases, and 10 bases lay outside the gene matches. This CDR3 comprises 13 residues. Per germline, CDR1 GTSNPN and CDR2 SVGIG (reference sequence). The CDR3 DNA is TGTGCCTGGACTGGTCAGGGGGTTTATGAGCAGTACTTC. Its protein is CAWTGQGVYEQYF.

The chain joins TRBV28 to TRBJ2-1; 11 nucleotides match TRBD2. The CDR3 sequence is 16 residues long. V was clipped by 4 bases and J by 4 bases; unmatched bases: 6. Germline CDR1 reads MDHEN; CDR2 reads SYDVKM. This CDR3 reads CASSSLAGGFYNEQFF. In DNA form, the CDR3 reads TGTGCCAGCAGTTCGCTAGCGGGGGGCTTTTACAATGAGCAGTTCTTC. The full variable domain, its missing parts supplied by reference TRBV28 and TRBJ2-1, is DVKVTQSSRYLVKRTGEKVFLECVQDMDHENMFWYRQDPGLGLRLIYFSYDVKMKEKGDIPEGYSVSREKKERFSLILESASTNQTSMYLCASSSLAGGFYNEQFFGPGTRLTVL.

This clonotype was seen only a few times. V is TRBV7-2 and J is TRBJ1-1; no clear D. Trimming shortened V by 1 base and J by 0 bases, and 9 bases separated the two germline ends. Germline V CDR1 and CDR2: SGHTA, FQGNSA. CDR3 length equals 15 residues. The CDR3 spells CASSLVQVLNTEAFF. CDR3 nucleotides: TGTGCCAGCAGCTTAGTGCAGGTCCTGAACACTGAAGCTTTCTTT.

This clonotype has at least ten counts. V usage is TRBV4-3 and J usage is TRBJ2-3; maybe TRBD2 (6 bases). Trimming took 0 bases from V and 0 from J, leaving 16 bases between them. This CDR3 contains 18 residues. Germline lookup yields CDR1 LGHNA and CDR2 YSLEER. CDR3 amino acids: CASSQEYGGYSSTDTQYF. The CDR3 region has the DNA TGCGCCAGCAGCCAAGAGTACGGGGGATACTCTAGCACAGATACGCAGTATTTT.

The chain is built from TRBV4-2 and TRBJ2-7; TRBD1 agrees at 7 bases. Per germline, CDR1 LGHNA and CDR2 YNFKEQ. Trimming cost V 1 base and J 0 bases; bases outside gene matches: 3. The CDR3 has 15 amino acids. The CDR3 DNA reads as TGTGCCAGCAGCCAAGCAAGGACAGGCTCCTACGAGCAGTACTTC. Translating it yields CASSQARTGSYEQYF.

This clonotype came up a few times. The chain is built from TRBV12-2 and TRBJ2-7; the table's D call TRBD1 went unverified against the DNA. TRBV12-2 is described as a pseudogene. The CDR3 has 15 residues. CDR3 in DNA: TGTGCAAGTCGCAGTCAGCCGGGACACCTTTACGAGCAGTACTTC. Residues: CASRSQPGHLYEQYF.

The table lists this clonotype with many counts. The chain uses TRBV7-9 and TRBJ2-5; TRBD1 agrees at 7 bases. Germline-derived CDR1 and CDR2 are SEHNR and FQNEAQ (reference sequence). Trimming at V came to 5 bases and at J to 2 bases, leaving 5 bases not matched to a gene. This CDR3 contains 14 residues. In nucleotides, the CDR3 is TGTGCCAGCAGCCTGGGACAGCGACAAGAGACCCAGTACTTC. Protein: CASSLGQRQETQYF.

This clonotype was observed a few times. An end of the junction does not agree with germline; a read error may underlie this. The chain employs TRBV7-7 and TRBJ2-3; weak D call: TRBD1 (8 bases). This CDR3 is built from 14 residues. CDR1 and CDR2 from the germline V gene are SSHAT and FNYEAQ (reference sequence). The CDR3 bases are TGTGCTAGCAGTCAGGACAGGGAGGGAGATACGCAGTATTTT. The encoded protein is CASSQDREGDTQYF. Supplemented by reference TRBV7-7 and TRBJ2-3, the full variable domain reads GAGVSQSPRYKVTKRGQDVTLRCDPISSHATLYWYQQALGQGPEFLTYFNYEAQPDKSGLPSDRFSAERPEGSISTLTIQRTEQRDSAMYRCASSQDREGDTQYFGPGTRLTVL.

This clonotype was observed at least ten times. The J gene is TRBJ1-2, the V gene TRBV10-3; TRBD1 aligns across 7 bases. Germline assignment: CDR1 ENHRY and CDR2 SYGVKD. Unmatched junction bases numbered 5, after V lost 10 bases and J lost 3 bases. The CDR3 extends over 12 amino acids. The CDR3 DNA sequence: TGTGCCACACTGGGACAGCACTATGGCTACACCTTC. This codes for CATLGQHYGYTF.

The chain is built from TRBV29-1 and TRBJ1-4; 9 bases agree with TRBD1. This CDR3 has 13 amino acids. Germline lookup yields CDR1 SQVTM and CDR2 ANQGSEA. The V and J ends lost 7 bases and 8 bases, in that order; junction bases with no gene match: 8. DNA for the CDR3: TGCAGCGCCAACAGGGGGCAAGGAGAAAAACTGTTTTTT. Residues: CSANRGQGEKLFF.

The chain carries TRBV7-9 and TRBJ2-1, with 10 bases matching TRBD2. The germline V gene has CDR1 SEHNR and CDR2 FQNEAQ (reference sequence). V was pared by 2 bases and J by 7 bases, with 8 bases of the junction left unmatched. The CDR3 is 16 amino acids. The CDR3 region has the DNA TGTGCCAGCAGCTTATCCCTAGCGGGAGAAAGAAATGAGCAGTTCTTC. It encodes CASSLSLAGERNEQFF.

This clonotype was detected ten times or more. The chain joins TRBV27 to TRBJ2-1, with 9 bases aligning to TRBD1. Germline CDR1 reads MNHEY; CDR2 reads SMNVEV (reference sequence). The CDR3 is made up of 15 amino acids. V lost 6 bases to trimming and J lost 4 bases; unmatched junction nucleotides: 7. CDR3 residues: CASRAGTGWYNEQFF. The CDR3 DNA follows: TGTGCCAGCAGAGCCGGGACAGGGTGGTACAATGAGCAGTTCTTC.

This clonotype was seen only a few times. The genes are TRBV27 and TRBJ2-7; TRBD2 might be the D (5 bases). V was shortened by 8 bases and J by 5 bases, with 22 bases between the two germline ends. The CDR3 contains 15 residues. CDR1 is MNHEY, CDR2 SMNVEV, per germline (reference sequence). The CDR3 DNA is TGTGCCAGCTCCCTTTTCGGGATCTTAACGGACGAGCAGTACTTC. Its protein product is CASSLFGILTDEQYF.

The chain links TRBV7-2 to TRBJ2-5; D call uncertain. Germline V gene lookup returns CDR1 SGHTA and CDR2 FQGNSA. This CDR3 has 13 residues. The V and J ends lost 8 bases and 1 base respectively, with 11 bases between them. The CDR3 DNA sequence: TGTGCCAGCCGACGGGTGGTCCAAGAGACCCAGTACTTC. Translated: CASRRVVQETQYF.

Many counts were recorded for this clonotype. This chain joins TRBV12-3 or TRBV12-4 and TRBJ1-2; a possible D gene is TRBD1 (5 bases). Trimming removed 6 bases from V and 4 bases from J, with 15 bases in between. CDR3 length: 14 residues. CDR3 nucleotides: TGTGCCAGCAGCTTTAACTCAGGGCCCTATGGCTACACCTTC. Protein sequence: CASSFNSGPYGYTF.

The V call is TRBV6-1, the J call TRBJ1-5, with 7 bases lining up with TRBD1. V was clipped by 5 bases and J by 3 bases; unmatched bases: 7. Germline values: CDR1 MNHNS, CDR2 SASEGT. The CDR3 has 15 amino acids. In nucleotides, the CDR3 is TGTGCCAGCAGTCCAGACAGGGTAAACAATCAGCCCCAGCATTTT. It yields the protein CASSPDRVNNQPQHF.

This clonotype was detected a few times. The chain is built from TRBV7-2 and TRBJ2-7; 9 bases line up with TRBD1. Germline trimming cut 1 base from V and 5 bases from J; bases unmatched to any gene: 9. Germline V CDR1 and CDR2: SGHTA, FQGNSA. The CDR3 has 16 amino acids. The CDR3 DNA reads TGTGCCAGCAGCTTAGTTCCGGGGACAGGGTACCACGAGCAGTACTTC. The encoded protein is CASSLVPGTGYHEQYF.

The V and J genes are TRBV10-3 and TRBJ2-1; 13 nucleotides agree with TRBD2. The CDR3 covers 17 residues. Germline CDR1 and CDR2: ENHRY and SYGVKD. J was trimmed by 2 bases and V by 6 bases; bases with no gene match: 7. Here the CDR3 DNA reads TGTGCCATCAGACCCGGACTAGCGGGAGAAGCCTACAATGAGCAGTTCTTC. This gives the protein CAIRPGLAGEAYNEQFF.